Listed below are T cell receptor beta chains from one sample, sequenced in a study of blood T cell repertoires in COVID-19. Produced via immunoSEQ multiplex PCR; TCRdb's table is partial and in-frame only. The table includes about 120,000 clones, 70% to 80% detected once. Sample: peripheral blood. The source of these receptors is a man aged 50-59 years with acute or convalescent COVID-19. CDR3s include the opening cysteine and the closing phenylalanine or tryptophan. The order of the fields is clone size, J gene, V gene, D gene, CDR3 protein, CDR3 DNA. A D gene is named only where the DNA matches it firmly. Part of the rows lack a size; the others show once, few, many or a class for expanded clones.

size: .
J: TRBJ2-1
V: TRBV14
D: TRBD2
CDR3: CASSQESGRTSGISLNEQFF
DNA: TGTGCCAGCAGCCAAGAAAGTGGTCGGACTAGCGGGATTTCCCTGAATGAGCAGTTCTTC

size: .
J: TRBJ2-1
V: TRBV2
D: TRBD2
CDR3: CASMRGANNEQFF
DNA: TGTGCCAGCATGCGGGGGGCCAACAATGAGCAGTTCTTC

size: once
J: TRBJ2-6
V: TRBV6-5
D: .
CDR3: CASSYSTSGANVLTF
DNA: TGTGCCAGCAGTTATAGTACCTCTGGGGCCAACGTCCTGACTTTC

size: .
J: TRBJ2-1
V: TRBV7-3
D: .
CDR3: CASSSDSNEQFF
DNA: TGTGCCAGCAGCTCGGACAGCAATGAGCAGTTCTTC

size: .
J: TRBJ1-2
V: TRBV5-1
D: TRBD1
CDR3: CASSFQGGGYGYTF
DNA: TGCGCCAGCAGTTTCCAGGGGGGAGGATATGGCTACACCTTC

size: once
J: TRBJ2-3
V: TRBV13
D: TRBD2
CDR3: CASSHIAGESTDTQYF
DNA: TGTGCCAGCAGCCACATAGCGGGGGAGTCCACAGATACGCAGTATTTT

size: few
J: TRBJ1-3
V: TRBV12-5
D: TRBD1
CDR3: CASRRQGSDSGNTIYF
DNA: TGTGCTAGTAGACGACAGGGGTCTGACTCTGGAAACACCATATATTTT

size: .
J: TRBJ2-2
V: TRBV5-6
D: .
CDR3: CASSPGTGELFF
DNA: TGTGCCAGCAGTCCCGGCACCGGGGAGCTGTTTTTT

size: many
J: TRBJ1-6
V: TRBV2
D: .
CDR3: CASRPEGQINSPLHF
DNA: TGTGCCAGCAGGCCCGAGGGTCAGATTAATTCACCCCTCCACTTT

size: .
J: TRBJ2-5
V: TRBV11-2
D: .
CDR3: CASSSLETQYF
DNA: TGTGCCAGCAGCTCACTGGAGACCCAGTACTTC

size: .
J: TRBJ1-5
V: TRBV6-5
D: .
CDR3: CASSQRGSQPQHF
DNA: TGTGCCAGCAGTCAGAGGGGGAGTCAGCCCCAGCATTTT

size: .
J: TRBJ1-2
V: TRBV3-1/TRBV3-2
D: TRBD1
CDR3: CASSQRRGQGHGYTF
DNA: TGTGCCAGCAGCCAAAGGAGAGGACAGGGTCATGGCTACACCTTC

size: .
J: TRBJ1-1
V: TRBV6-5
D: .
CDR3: CASSYSRTAAEAFF
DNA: TGTGCCAGCAGTTACTCGAGGACAGCGGCTGAAGCTTTCTTT

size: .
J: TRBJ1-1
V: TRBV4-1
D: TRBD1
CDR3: CASSQGTGVSEAFF
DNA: TGCGCCAGCAGTCAAGGGACAGGGGTATCTGAAGCTTTCTTT

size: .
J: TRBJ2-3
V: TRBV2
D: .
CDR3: CASRTGTGGTDTQYF
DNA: TGTGCCAGCAGAACCGGGACCGGAGGGACAGATACGCAGTATTTT

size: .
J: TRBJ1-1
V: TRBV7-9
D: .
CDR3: CASSHTTQGSTEAFF
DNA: TGTGCCAGCAGCCATACAACCCAGGGTAGCACTGAAGCTTTCTTT

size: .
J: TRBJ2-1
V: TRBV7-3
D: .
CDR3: CASSLTGGDYNEQFF
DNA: TGTGCCAGCAGCTTGACAGGAGGAGACTACAATGAGCAGTTCTTC

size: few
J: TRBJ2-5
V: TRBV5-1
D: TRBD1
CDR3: CASSSTGVLEETQYF
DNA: TGCGCCAGCAGCTCAACAGGGGTGTTGGAAGAGACCCAGTACTTC

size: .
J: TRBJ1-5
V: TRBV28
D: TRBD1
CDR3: CASSARQGANNQPQHF
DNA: TGTGCCAGCAGTGCCAGACAGGGGGCCAACAATCAGCCCCAGCATTTT

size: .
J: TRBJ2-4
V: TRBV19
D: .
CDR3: CASSPPGRKNIQYF
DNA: TGTGCCAGTAGTCCGCCGGGAAGGAAAAACATTCAGTACTTC

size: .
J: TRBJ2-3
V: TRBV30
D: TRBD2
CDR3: CAWSRLAGGVNTQYF
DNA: TGTGCCTGGAGTCGACTAGCGGGGGGGGTTAATACGCAGTATTTT

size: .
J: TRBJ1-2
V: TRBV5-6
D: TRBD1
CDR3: CASSRRTGDGYTF
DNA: TGTGCCAGCAGCAGACGGACAGGGGATGGCTACACCTTC

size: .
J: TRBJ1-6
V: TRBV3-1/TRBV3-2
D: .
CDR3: CASSQQGGSPLHF
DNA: TGTGCCAGCAGCCAACAGGGTGGCTCACCCCTCCACTTT

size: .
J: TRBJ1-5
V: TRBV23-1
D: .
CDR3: CASSQRSDQPQHF
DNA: TGCGCCAGCAGTCAACGGTCGGATCAGCCCCAGCATTTT

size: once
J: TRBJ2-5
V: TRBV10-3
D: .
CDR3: CAISESLELETDRYF
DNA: TGTGCCATCAGTGAGTCGCTTGAGCTAGAGACTGATCGGTACTTC

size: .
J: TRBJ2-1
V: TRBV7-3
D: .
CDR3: CASSPSAYNEQFF
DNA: TGTGCCAGCAGCCCGTCGGCCTACAATGAGCAGTTCTTC

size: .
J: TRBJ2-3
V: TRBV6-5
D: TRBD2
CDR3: CAGGPLAGGGDTQYF
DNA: TGTGCCGGTGGCCCCCTAGCGGGGGGTGGGGATACGCAGTATTTT

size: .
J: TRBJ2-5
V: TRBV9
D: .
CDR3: CASSVGGDQETQYF
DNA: TGTGCCAGCAGCGTAGGAGGAGACCAAGAGACCCAGTACTTC

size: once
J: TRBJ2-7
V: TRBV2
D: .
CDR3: CASSFTGTSYEQYF
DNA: TGTGCCAGCAGTTTTACCGGGACAAGCTACGAGCAGTACTTC

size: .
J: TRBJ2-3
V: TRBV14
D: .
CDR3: CASSQGGDTQYF
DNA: TGTGCCAGCAGCCAAGGCGGAGATACGCAGTATTTT

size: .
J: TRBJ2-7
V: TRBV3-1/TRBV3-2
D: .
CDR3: CASSTNDWGHSYEQYF
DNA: TGTGCCAGCAGCACGAACGATTGGGGCCATTCCTACGAGCAGTACTTC

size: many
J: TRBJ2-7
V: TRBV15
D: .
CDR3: CATSAGDNYEQYF
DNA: TGTGCCACCAGCGCCGGGGACAACTACGAGCAGTACTTC

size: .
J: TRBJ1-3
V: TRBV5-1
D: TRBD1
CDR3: CASSKGAGGNTIYF
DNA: TGCGCCAGCAGCAAGGGGGCAGGTGGAAACACCATATATTTT

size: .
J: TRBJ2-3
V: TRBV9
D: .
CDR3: CASSVDGGKTQYF
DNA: TGTGCCAGCAGCGTAGATGGAGGGAAAACGCAGTATTTT

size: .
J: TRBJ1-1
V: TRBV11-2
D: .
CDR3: CASSLARFNTEAFF
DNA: TGTGCCAGCAGCTTAGCCAGGTTTAACACTGAAGCTTTCTTT

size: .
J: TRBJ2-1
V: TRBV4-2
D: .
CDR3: CASSHGRRGNEQFF
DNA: TGTGCCAGCAGCCACGGTCGGCGCGGAAATGAGCAGTTCTTC

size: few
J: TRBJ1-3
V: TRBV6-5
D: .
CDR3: CASSPSGVGNTIYF
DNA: TGTGCCAGCAGTCCGTCAGGGGTGGGAAACACCATATATTTT

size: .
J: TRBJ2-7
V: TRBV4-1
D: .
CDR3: CASSPSPAYLYEQYF
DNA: TGCGCCAGCAGCCCCAGCCCAGCGTATCTTTACGAGCAGTACTTC

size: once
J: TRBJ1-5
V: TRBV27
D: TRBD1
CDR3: CASSLQGNRINQPQHF
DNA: TGTGCCAGCAGTCTACAGGGGAACCGGATCAATCAGCCCCAGCATTTT

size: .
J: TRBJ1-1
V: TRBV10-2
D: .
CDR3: CATRHVGRESGTEAFF
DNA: TGCGCCACCAGGCACGTTGGCAGGGAATCGGGCACTGAAGCTTTCTTT

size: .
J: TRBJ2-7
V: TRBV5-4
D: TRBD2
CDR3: CASSRSGASSYEQYF
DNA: TGTGCCAGCAGCAGAAGCGGGGCTAGCTCCTACGAGCAGTACTTC

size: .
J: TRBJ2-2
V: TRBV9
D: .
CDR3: CASSATTSGGGSYTGELFF
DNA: TGTGCCAGCAGCGCGACTACATCGGGGGGCGGGAGCTACACCGGGGAGCTGTTTTTT

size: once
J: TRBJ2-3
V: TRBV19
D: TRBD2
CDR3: CASSRPSGSDTQYF
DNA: TGTGCCAGTAGTAGGCCTAGCGGGTCAGATACGCAGTATTTT

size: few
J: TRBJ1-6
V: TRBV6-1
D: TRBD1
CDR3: CASSERGQGEISSPLHF
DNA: TGTGCCAGCAGTGAGAGGGGACAGGGCGAGATAAGTTCACCCCTCCACTTT

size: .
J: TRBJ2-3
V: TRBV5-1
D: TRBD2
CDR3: CASSTYPGAGAPTDTQYF
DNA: TGCGCCAGCAGCACATATCCTGGAGCGGGAGCCCCCACAGATACGCAGTATTTT

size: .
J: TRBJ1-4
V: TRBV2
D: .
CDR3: CASSDPRRDWRKLFF
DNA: TGTGCCAGCAGCGATCCCCGCAGGGACTGGAGAAAACTGTTTTTT

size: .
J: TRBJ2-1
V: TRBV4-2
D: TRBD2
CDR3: CASSLWGLAGDENEQFF
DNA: TGTGCCAGCAGCCTCTGGGGTCTAGCGGGCGACGAGAATGAGCAGTTCTTC

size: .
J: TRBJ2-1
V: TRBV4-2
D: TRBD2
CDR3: CASSQGASGRNEQFF
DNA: TGTGCCAGCAGCCAAGGTGCTAGCGGGAGGAATGAGCAGTTCTTC